One sample yielded the 2 T cell receptor beta chains listed below, sequenced in a study of long-term antiretroviral therapy in people with HIV. An immunoSEQ assay, version v3.0, was performed at survey level. The table came from immunoSEQ multiplex PCR; TCRdb's copy has only in-frame clones and leaves some out. The sample has under 50,000 clones, about 88% seen once; the top ten hold approximately 4.1%. Source: unsorted PBMCs, taken just before starting antiretroviral therapy. These receptors were taken from a woman younger than 30 with HIV.

This clone was seen just once. This rearrangement joins TRBV27 to TRBJ1-2; perhaps TRBD1 as D (6 bases). V dropped 4 bases and J dropped 8 bases, with 20 bases sitting between them. The CDR3 has 15 amino acids. Germline lookup yields CDR1 MNHEY and CDR2 SMNVEV (reference sequence). The CDR3, as DNA: TGTGCCAGCAGTTCTCCAGACAGGCCGCAGATGGGCTACACCTTC. Encoded protein: CASSSPDRPQMGYTF.

V gene TRBV28 combines with J gene TRBJ1-1; D is undetermined. CDR1 and CDR2 from the germline V gene are MDHEN and SYDVKM. With 7 bases removed from V and 4 bases from J, the gap between germline ends came to 10 bases. This CDR3 has 12 amino acids. CDR3 DNA: TGTGCCAGCAACGATTGGGGCACTGAAGCTTTCTTT. As protein: CASNDWGTEAFF.